This T cell receptor (beta chain) was sequenced during a study of neurological immune-mediated disorders (dated by TCRdb to the late 2010s). In the study overall: The study compared peripheral blood TCR-beta repertoires of HTLV-I-associated myelopathy (HAM/TSP) patients, multiple sclerosis patients and healthy controls using UMI-based sequencing. The approximately 110 TCR-beta libraries included longitudinal samples, technical triplicates and paired sorted CD4+ and CD8+ T-cell subsets alongside PBMC samples. The cohort was made up of 68 subjects, consisting of roughly 15 HAM/TSP patients, around 35 multiple sclerosis patients and about 20 healthy controls. Here is what the overall study found, with its caveats: No identical CDR3 amino acid sequences were shared among expanded clones across subjects, suggesting private TCR-beta repertoires in all groups. TCR clonal expansion was greatest in HAM/TSP patients and smallest in MS patients, who ranked below even healthy controls.

The healthy controls were volunteers from a blood bank in Maryland, USA. For the unsorted PBMC libraries, 2 million PBMCs were stored in RNAlater at -80 degrees C until RNA extraction and were used to generate the libraries. Peripheral blood was subjected to Ficoll-Hypaque density gradient centrifugation to isolate PBMCs, which were then cryopreserved in liquid nitrogen. cDNA was synthesized by template-switch 5'RACE using a primer with a 10-nucleotide random unique molecular identifier that tagged each TCR transcript. Over 180 million TCR-beta sequences, covering 15-18 subjects, were produced in each sequencing run. Total RNA was extracted with the RNeasy kit. TCR-beta VDJ regions were amplified with primers for the TCR constant region and the 5'RACE anchor, using the KAPA Real-time Library Amplification kit. Sample indexes and Illumina adaptors were added in a first PCR, after which library yield was increased in a second PCR. After purification with Ampure beads, the TCR product of roughly 650 bp was size-selected on a 2% E-gel SizeSelection system. Library quality was checked on a Bioanalyzer, concentration was measured with Qubit, and libraries were quantified with the Kapa Library Quantification kit before pooling. Libraries were sequenced paired-end 2 x 150 bp on an Illumina HiSeq 2500. To increase sequence diversity, roughly 24-32% phiX was spiked into each library pool. For the original study's pipeline: The UMI-based MiGEC pipeline processed quality-filtered reads and removed over 80% of raw TCR sequences during error correction. VDJ genes were aligned to IMGT germline references, and clonotypes were defined by unique CDR3 amino acid sequence plus V-J genes. Clonal expansion, Shannon diversity and CDR3 relatedness (CalcPairwiseDistances, ClusterSamples) were evaluated with VDJtools, and phylogenetic trees were built with CLCbio workbench. Using coefficient-of-variation modelling across technical triplicates, the study counted a clone as expanded if it had at least 8 unique UMIs. TCRdb's own reprocessing of the public reads used fastp at Q25 and MiXCR and kept productive beta chains. Each record represents a unique CDR3 protein, reported with the most common genes and DNA among its rows. It is TCRdb's table, rather than the study itself, that gives the V and J calls and clone size. This sample comprises 55,000 to 70,000 distinct CDR3 sequences, over 10% of them detected only once. Clones ranked in the top ten supply less than 2% of the sample.

This clonotype was counted at least ten times. What antigen it recognizes has not been identified. One base away there is no much larger clone; base qualities are not given. Spanning cysteine to phenylalanine, the CDR3 consists of 16 amino acids. The DNA shown is the 48-base CDR3, in frame from base 1. The germline V gene yields KGHSH for CDR1 and LQKENI for CDR2. Trimming leaves V shorter by 0 bases and J shorter by 7 bases, with the junction holding 4 bases beyond the gene matches. The sequence was collected from a man between 60 and 75 years old in good health. Material for sequencing was PBMCs. The V and J segments used are TRBV18 and TRBJ1-6; TRBD1 agrees with 9 junctional bases. Read as DNA, the sequence is TGTGCCAGCTCACCACCCGGGACAGGGCAAAATTCACCCCTCCACTTT. It encodes CASSPPGTGQNSPLHF.